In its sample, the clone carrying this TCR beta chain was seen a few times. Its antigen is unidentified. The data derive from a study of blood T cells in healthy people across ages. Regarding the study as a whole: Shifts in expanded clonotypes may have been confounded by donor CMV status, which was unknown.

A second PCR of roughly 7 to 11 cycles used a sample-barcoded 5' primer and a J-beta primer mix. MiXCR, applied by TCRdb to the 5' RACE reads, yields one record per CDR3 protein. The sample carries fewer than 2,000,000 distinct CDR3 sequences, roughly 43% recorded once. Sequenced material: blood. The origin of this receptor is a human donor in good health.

The DNA of the CDR3 is TGTGCCATCAGTGGTGATGACAACGAAATTCAAGAGACCCAGTACTTC. Translated, it gives CAISGDDNEIQETQYF. The V gene is TRBV10-3, the J gene TRBJ2-5, with D uncertain. Per germline, CDR1 ENHRY and CDR2 SYGVKD. The CDR3 extends over 16 amino acids. Between the trimmed V and J ends, which lost 4 bases and 2 bases, there was a span of 17 bases.